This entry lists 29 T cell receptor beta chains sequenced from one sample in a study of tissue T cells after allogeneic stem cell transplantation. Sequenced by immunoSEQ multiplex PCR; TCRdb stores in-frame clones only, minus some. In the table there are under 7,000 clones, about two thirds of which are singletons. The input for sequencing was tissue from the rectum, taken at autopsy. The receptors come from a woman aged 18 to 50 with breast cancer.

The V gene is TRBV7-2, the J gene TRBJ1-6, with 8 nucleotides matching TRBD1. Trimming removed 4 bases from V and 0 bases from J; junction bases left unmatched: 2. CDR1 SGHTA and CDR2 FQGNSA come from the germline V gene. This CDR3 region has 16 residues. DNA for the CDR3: TGTGCCAGCAGCTGGGACAGGAGCTCCTATAATTCACCCCTCCACTTT. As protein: CASSWDRSSYNSPLHF.

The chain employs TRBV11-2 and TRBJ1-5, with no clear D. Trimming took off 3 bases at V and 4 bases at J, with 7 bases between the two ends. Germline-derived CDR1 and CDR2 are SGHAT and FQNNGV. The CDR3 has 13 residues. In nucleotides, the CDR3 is TGTGCCAGCAGCTTCAGCGTGAATCAGCCCCAGCATTTT. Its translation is CASSFSVNQPQHF.

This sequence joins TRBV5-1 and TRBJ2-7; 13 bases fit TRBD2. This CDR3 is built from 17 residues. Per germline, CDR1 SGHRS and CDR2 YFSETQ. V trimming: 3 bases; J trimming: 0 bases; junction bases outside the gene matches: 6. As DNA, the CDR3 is TGCGCCAGCAGCTCGCGACTAGCGGGGGGAGGCTCCTACGAGCAGTACTTC. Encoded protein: CASSSRLAGGGSYEQYF.

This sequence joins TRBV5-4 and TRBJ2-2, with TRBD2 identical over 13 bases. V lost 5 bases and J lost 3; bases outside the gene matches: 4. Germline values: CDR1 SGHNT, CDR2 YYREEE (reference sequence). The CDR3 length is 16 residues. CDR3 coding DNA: TGTGCCAGCAGGCGTGGACTAGCGGGAGACACCGGGGAGCTGTTTTTT. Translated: CASRRGLAGDTGELFF.

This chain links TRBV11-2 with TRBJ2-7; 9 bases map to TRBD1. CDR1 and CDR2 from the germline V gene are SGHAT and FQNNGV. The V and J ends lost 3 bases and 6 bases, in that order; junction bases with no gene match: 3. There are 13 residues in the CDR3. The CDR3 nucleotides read TGTGCCAGCAGCTTTGGGACAGGGAGCGAGCAGTACTTC. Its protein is CASSFGTGSEQYF.

Written as DNA, the CDR3 is TGCGCCAGCAGCGGGACAGCGGGGGGGCCGACAGATACGCAGTATTTT. Translated: CASSGTAGGPTDTQYF. The V and J genes are TRBV5-1 and TRBJ2-3, with 10 bases aligning to TRBD2. Germline lookup yields CDR1 SGHRS and CDR2 YFSETQ. CDR3 length: 16 residues. Trimming took 4 bases from V and 3 from J; bases not matched to a gene: 8.

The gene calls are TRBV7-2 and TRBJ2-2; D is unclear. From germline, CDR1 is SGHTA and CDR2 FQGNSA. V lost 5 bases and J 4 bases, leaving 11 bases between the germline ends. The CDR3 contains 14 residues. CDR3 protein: CASSPDRPTGELFF. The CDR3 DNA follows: TGTGCCAGCAGCCCGGACCGACCCACCGGGGAGCTGTTTTTT.

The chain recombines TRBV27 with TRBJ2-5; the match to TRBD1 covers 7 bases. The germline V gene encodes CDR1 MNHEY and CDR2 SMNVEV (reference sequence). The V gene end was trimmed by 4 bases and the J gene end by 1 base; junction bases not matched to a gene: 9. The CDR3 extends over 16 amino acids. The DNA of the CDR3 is TGTGCCAGCAGTTCCCTAAACAGGGGTCCCCAAGAGACCCAGTACTTC. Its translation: CASSSLNRGPQETQYF.

The CDR3 is CASSQDLAGLLFF. The CDR3 coding sequence is TGTGCCAGCAGCCAAGATCTAGCGGGCCTGTTATTCTTC. V gene TRBV3-1 (or the pseudogene TRBV3-2) combines with J gene TRBJ2-1; 8 bases fit TRBD2. Trimming cost V 0 bases and J 16 bases; bases outside gene matches: 8. There are 13 residues in the CDR3. From germline, CDR1 is LGHDT and CDR2 YNNKEL (reference sequence).

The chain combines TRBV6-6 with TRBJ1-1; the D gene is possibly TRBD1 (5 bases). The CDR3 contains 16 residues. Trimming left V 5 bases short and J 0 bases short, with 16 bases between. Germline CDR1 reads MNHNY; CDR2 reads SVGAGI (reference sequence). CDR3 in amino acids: CASSLSAGTMNTEAFF. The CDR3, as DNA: TGTGCCAGCAGTCTTTCCGCAGGGACCATGAACACTGAAGCTTTCTTT.

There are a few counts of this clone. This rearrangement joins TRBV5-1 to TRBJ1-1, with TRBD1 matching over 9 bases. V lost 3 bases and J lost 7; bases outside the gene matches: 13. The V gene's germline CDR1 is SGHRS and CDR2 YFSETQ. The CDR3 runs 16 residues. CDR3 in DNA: TGCGCCAGCAGCTATAGGGGGACAGGGCTAGCGGATGAAGCTTTCTTT. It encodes CASSYRGTGLADEAFF.

For the CDR3, the DNA is TGTGCCAGCATGGACAGAGCCTCCTACAATGAGCAGTTCTTC. It translates to CASMDRASYNEQFF. The V and J genes are TRBV27 and TRBJ2-1; a weak D match, TRBD1 (6 bases). The germline CDR1 and CDR2 sequences are MNHEY and SMNVEV (reference sequence). The ends were cut back, 7 bases at V and 0 bases at J, with 10 bases in the middle. This CDR3 spans 14 amino acids.

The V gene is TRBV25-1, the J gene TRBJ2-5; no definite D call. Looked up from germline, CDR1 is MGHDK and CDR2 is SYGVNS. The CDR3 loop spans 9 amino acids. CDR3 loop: CAVGETQYF. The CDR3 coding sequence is TGTGCAGTTGGGGAGACCCAGTACTTC.

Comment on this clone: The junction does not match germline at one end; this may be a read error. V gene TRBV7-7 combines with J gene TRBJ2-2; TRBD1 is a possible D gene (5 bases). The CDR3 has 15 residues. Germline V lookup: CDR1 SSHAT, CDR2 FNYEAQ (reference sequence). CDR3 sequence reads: CASSQGDLGAGELFF. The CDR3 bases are TGTGCTAGCAGCCAAGGAGACTTAGGGGCCGGGGAGCTGTTTTTT.

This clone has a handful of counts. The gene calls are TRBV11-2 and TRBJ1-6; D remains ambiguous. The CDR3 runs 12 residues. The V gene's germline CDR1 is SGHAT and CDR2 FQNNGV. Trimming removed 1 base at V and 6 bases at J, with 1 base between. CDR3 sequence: CASSLANSPLHF. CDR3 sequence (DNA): TGTGCCAGCAGCTTAGCTAATTCACCCCTCCACTTT.

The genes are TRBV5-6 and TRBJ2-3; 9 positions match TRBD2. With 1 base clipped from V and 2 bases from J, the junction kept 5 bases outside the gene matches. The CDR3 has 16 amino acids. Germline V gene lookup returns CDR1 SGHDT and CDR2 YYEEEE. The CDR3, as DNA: TGTGCCAGCAGCTTGTTTAGCGGGGGACACACAGATACGCAGTATTTT. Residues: CASSLFSGGHTDTQYF.

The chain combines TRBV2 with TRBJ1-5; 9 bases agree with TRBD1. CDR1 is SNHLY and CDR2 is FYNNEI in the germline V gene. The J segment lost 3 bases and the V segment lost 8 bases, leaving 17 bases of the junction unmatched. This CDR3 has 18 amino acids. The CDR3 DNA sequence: TGTGCCAGCGCCTCCCAACCTCGAGGACAGGGGTACAATCAGCCCCAGCATTTT. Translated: CASASQPRGQGYNQPQHF.

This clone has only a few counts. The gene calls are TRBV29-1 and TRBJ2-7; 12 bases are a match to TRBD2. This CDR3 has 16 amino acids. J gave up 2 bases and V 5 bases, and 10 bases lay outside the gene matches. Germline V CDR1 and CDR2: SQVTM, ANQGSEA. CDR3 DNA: TGCAGCGTTCACAACCAACTAGCGGGGGGCCCCTACGAGCAGTACTTC. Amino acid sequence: CSVHNQLAGGPYEQYF.

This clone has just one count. CDR3 residues: CASSRNTPGQKNTEAFF. The CDR3 DNA follows: TGTGCCAGCAGCCGGAATACCCCGGGACAAAAGAACACTGAAGCTTTCTTT. The gene calls are TRBV6-2 or TRBV6-3 and TRBJ1-1, with D perhaps matching TRBD1 (6 bases). Trimming took 6 bases from V and 1 from J, leaving 21 bases between them. The CDR3 is 17 amino acids. Germline loops: CDR1 MNHEY, CDR2 SVGEGT.

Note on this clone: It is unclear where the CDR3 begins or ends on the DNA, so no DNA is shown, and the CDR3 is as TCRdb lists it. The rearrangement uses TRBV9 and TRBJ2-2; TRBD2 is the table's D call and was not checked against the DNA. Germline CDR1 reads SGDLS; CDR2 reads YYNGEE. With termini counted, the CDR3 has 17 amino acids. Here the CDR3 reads CASSVGPGLANTGELFF.

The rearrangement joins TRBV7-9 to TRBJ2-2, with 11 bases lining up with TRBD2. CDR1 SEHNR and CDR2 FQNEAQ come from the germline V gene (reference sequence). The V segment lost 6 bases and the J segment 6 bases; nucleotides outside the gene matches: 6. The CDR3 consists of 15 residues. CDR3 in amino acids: CASRTSGRTAGELFF. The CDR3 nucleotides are TGTGCCAGCAGAACTAGCGGGAGAACGGCCGGGGAGCTGTTTTTT.

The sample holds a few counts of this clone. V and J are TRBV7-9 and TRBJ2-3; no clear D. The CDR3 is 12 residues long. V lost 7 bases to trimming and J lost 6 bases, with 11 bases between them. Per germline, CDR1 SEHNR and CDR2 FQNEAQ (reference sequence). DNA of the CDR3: TGTGCCAGCAACCTAACTCTGGATACGCAGTATTTT. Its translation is CASNLTLDTQYF.

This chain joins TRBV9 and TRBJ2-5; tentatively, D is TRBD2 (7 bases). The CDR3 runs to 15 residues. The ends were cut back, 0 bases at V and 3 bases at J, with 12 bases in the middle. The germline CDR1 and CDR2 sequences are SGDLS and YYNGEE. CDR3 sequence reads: CASSVDGGREETQYF. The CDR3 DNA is TGTGCCAGCAGCGTAGACGGGGGGCGGGAAGAGACCCAGTACTTC.

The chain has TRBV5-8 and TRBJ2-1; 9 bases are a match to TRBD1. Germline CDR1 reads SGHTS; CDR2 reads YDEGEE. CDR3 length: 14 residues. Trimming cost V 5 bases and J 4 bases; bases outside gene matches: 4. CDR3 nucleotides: TGTGCCAGCAGGGACAGGGGCGGGTACAATGAGCAGTTCTTC. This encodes CASRDRGGYNEQFF.

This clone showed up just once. In DNA form, the CDR3 reads TGTGCCAGCAGTCCCCGCCCACCCGCGGACTACAATGAGCAGTTCTTC. This encodes CASSPRPPADYNEQFF. The chain carries TRBV27 and TRBJ2-1; D not resolved. Germline V gene sequence: CDR1 MNHEY, CDR2 SMNVEV (reference sequence). The CDR3 runs to 16 residues. Between the trimmed V and J ends, which lost 5 bases and 3 bases, there was a span of 17 bases.

The CDR3 protein is CASSSIIGAGANVLTF. The CDR3 DNA sequence: TGTGCCAGCAGCTCCATAATCGGTGCTGGGGCCAACGTCCTGACTTTC. The rearrangement joins TRBV11-1 to TRBJ2-6; D ambiguous. The germline V and J ends were trimmed by 4 bases and 2 bases, with 12 bases remaining between them. The CDR3 runs to 16 residues. Germline-derived CDR1 and CDR2 are SGHAT and FQDESV (reference sequence).

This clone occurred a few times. The CDR3 is CASSLGLGHNEQFF. The CDR3 coding sequence is TGTGCCAGCAGCCTTGGACTAGGCCACAATGAGCAGTTCTTC. V is TRBV14 and J is TRBJ2-1; the match to TRBD2 covers 7 bases. The CDR3 length is 14 residues. Losses at the gene ends were 4 bases for V and 5 bases for J; bases not matched to a gene: 5. The germline gives CDR1 SGHDN, CDR2 FVKESK.

CDR3: CASSRSGGGSYEQYF. The DNA of the CDR3 is TGTGCCAGCAGCCGGTCGGGGGGTGGGTCCTACGAGCAGTACTTC. The rearrangement joins TRBV7-9 to TRBJ2-7, with 7 positions matching TRBD2. With 5 bases clipped from V and 1 base from J, the junction kept 8 bases outside the gene matches. Germline V gene lookup returns CDR1 SEHNR and CDR2 FQNEAQ (reference sequence). CDR3 length: 15 amino acids.

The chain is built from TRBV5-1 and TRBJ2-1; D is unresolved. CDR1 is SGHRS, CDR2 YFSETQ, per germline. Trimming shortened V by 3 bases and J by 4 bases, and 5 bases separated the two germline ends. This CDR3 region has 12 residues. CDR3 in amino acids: CASSSLYNEQFF. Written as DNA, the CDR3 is TGCGCCAGCAGCTCACTTTACAATGAGCAGTTCTTC.